This T cell receptor (beta chain) was documented in a study of T-cell memory formation after mild COVID-19. General study findings and limits: Day 15 to 85 contractors were CD4/CD8 balanced; later expanders leaned CD4+. The pre-infection memory compartment contained some responding clones, suggesting cross-reactive memory joined.

MiXCR, run by TCRdb on the 5' RACE reads, gives a single entry per CDR3 protein. The sample contains just under 550,000 distinct CDR3 sequences, roughly 22% of which appear only once. A few counts support this clonotype. Its antigen remains unidentified. The germline CDR1 and CDR2 sequences are SQVTM and ANQGSEA. J was trimmed by 3 bases and V by 4 bases; bases with no gene match: 9. This CDR3 has 14 residues. Material: PBMCs or a T cell subset sorted from them (not recorded which). The chain has TRBV29-1 and TRBJ2-7, with 7 bases identical to TRBD1. This receptor was taken from an adult woman who had mild COVID-19 (a few samples of this study predate the infection). Cell type and time point are not known. The CDR3 protein is CSVAGTVRVYEQYF. The DNA for the CDR3 is TGCAGCGTTGCAGGGACAGTTCGGGTCTACGAGCAGTACTTC.